A selection of T cell receptor beta chains follows, all from one sample in a study of cytomegalovirus exposure and HLA in healthy donors. Profiling relied on immunoSEQ multiplex PCR, and the TCRdb table lists in-frame clones only, not all of them. The sample lists 100,000 to 150,000 clones, around 67% seen once, with around 5% in the top ten. The sequenced sample consisted of PBMCs. The receptors come from a man between 60 and 70 years old in good health and CMV-seropositive. The CDR3 runs from the conserved cysteine through the conserved F or W. Each record gives: D gene, clone size, J gene, V gene, CDR3 protein, CDR3 DNA. The D gene is left open where the match is weak. A clone size is listed for some rows: how often the clone was seen (once, few, many), or a class if it is expanded.

.	.	TRBJ1-2	TRBV5-4	CASSLSGVNYGYTF	TGTGCCAGTAGCTTATCCGGGGTTAACTATGGCTACACCTTC
.	.	TRBJ2-5	TRBV11-2	CASSLYAEGSTPSETQYF	TGTGCCAGCAGCTTATACGCGGAGGGCTCGACACCTTCCGAGACCCAGTACTTC
.	.	TRBJ2-7	TRBV28	CASSSLQVRYEQYF	TGTGCCAGCAGTTCCCTACAGGTTAGATACGAGCAGTACTTC
.	.	TRBJ2-1	TRBV2	CASKPRWGSGPYNEQFF	TGTGCCAGCAAGCCCCGCTGGGGGAGCGGGCCCTACAATGAGCAGTTCTTC
TRBD1	.	TRBJ2-7	TRBV2	CASSGDRASSYEQYF	TGTGCCAGCAGTGGGGACAGGGCGAGCTCCTACGAGCAGTACTTC
TRBD1	.	TRBJ2-7	TRBV5-6	CASSSGTAYEQYF	TGTGCCAGCAGCTCTGGGACAGCCTACGAGCAGTACTTC
.	.	TRBJ2-7	TRBV7-8	CASSSRQVHEQYF	TGTGCCAGCAGCTCAAGACAGGTCCACGAGCAGTACTTC
TRBD2	.	TRBJ2-1	TRBV6-1	CASSVVSGGLDNEQFF	TGTGCCAGCAGTGTGGTTAGCGGGGGGTTGGACAATGAGCAGTTCTTC
.	many	TRBJ2-7	TRBV5-6	CASSLGTSSYEQYF	TGTGCCAGCAGCTTGGGAACTAGCTCCTACGAGCAGTACTTC
.	.	TRBJ1-6	TRBV19	CASSIVQATDSPLHF	TGTGCCAGTAGTATAGTCCAGGCTACGGATTCACCCCTCCACTTT
TRBD1	.	TRBJ1-6	TRBV6-1	CASTDRAYNSPLHF	TGTGCCAGCACGGACAGGGCCTATAATTCACCCCTCCACTTT
.	.	TRBJ1-6	TRBV7-9	CASSRDSADNSPLHF	TGTGCCAGCAGTCGCGACTCGGCGGATAATTCACCCCTCCACTTT
.	.	TRBJ1-5	TRBV19	CASTQSRGGINQPQHF	TGTGCCAGTACCCAATCACGGGGGGGGATCAATCAGCCCCAGCATTTT
.	.	TRBJ1-1	TRBV5-1	CASSLQGNTEAFF	TGCGCCAGCAGCTTACAGGGGAACACTGAAGCTTTCTTT
TRBD1	.	TRBJ2-5	TRBV5-1	CASSLAQGQTQETQYF	TGCGCCAGCAGCTTGGCTCAGGGACAGACCCAAGAGACCCAGTACTTC
TRBD1	.	TRBJ1-1	TRBV18	CASSSQGAGGTEAFF	TGTGCCAGCTCATCCCAGGGGGCTGGCGGCACTGAAGCTTTCTTT
.	.	TRBJ2-3	TRBV7-6	CASRRSSFSTDTQYF	TGTGCCAGCAGGCGTAGCTCCTTTAGCACAGATACGCAGTATTTT
.	.	TRBJ1-3	TRBV5-4	CASSFQGNTIYF	TGTGCCAGCAGCTTTCAAGGAAACACCATATATTTT
.	.	TRBJ2-7	TRBV27	CASSRLLQTFSPYEQYF	TGTGCCAGCAGCCGCCTCCTACAGACCTTCTCTCCCTACGAGCAGTACTTC
TRBD1	.	TRBJ1-1	TRBV5-1	CASSPLTGSAEAFF	TGCGCCAGCAGCCCTCTGACAGGGTCCGCTGAAGCTTTCTTT
.	once	TRBJ2-7	TRBV5-6	CASSLRATYEQYF	TGTGCCAGCAGCTTGAGAGCTACCTACGAGCAGTACTTC
TRBD2	.	TRBJ2-1	TRBV7-2	CASSLASGGIDNEQFF	TGTGCCAGCAGCTTAGCTTCGGGGGGAATCGACAATGAGCAGTTCTTC
.	.	TRBJ2-1	TRBV28	CASSFSRLSGIGGQFF	TGTGCCAGCAGTTTTTCCCGTTTATCAGGAATTGGTGGGCAGTTCTTC
.	.	TRBJ1-6	TRBV7-9	CASSSFVGNDSPLHF	TGTGCCAGCAGCAGCTTTGTCGGGAACGATTCACCCCTCCACTTT
.	.	TRBJ2-6	TRBV7-9	CASKPKDRLKTGANVLTF	TGTGCCAGCAAACCAAAAGACAGACTCAAGACTGGGGCCAACGTCCTGACTTTC
.	.	TRBJ2-2	TRBV9	CASSEALNTGELFF	TGTGCCAGCAGCGAAGCGTTGAACACCGGGGAGCTGTTTTTT